This T cell receptor (beta chain) was sequenced during a study of tumor and adjacent non-tumor tissue in lung cancer. Across the study: The patients, some ten men and several women, were roughly 30 to 80 with stage I to III disease. Overall study findings and caveats: TCR diversity was significantly greater in tumor than normal lung tissue. In normal lung, the top 100 clones were significantly more dominant than in tumor.

A word on this clonotype: Its antigen remains unknown. A single base separates this from a much larger clone, so it may be a read error. This CDR3 is missing its conserved last phenylalanine or tryptophan, likely due to a read error.

A modified ARM-PCR protocol with three rounds of nested PCR amplified TCRbeta. Using its own MiXCR run on the multiplex PCR reads, TCRdb lists one record per CDR3 protein. The repertoire holds some 100,000 distinct CDR3 sequences, with 80% as singletons. This CDR3 spans 15 amino acids. CDR1 is SGHRS and CDR2 is YFSETQ in the germline V gene. With 4 bases removed from V and 2 bases from J, the gap between germline ends came to 13 bases. No cell sorting was done before RNA was extracted from the tissue. Distant lung tissue was collected more than 3 cm away from the tumor edge. Chemotherapy-naive patients with new lung cancer underwent thoracic surgery in China, August–late 2014.

The sequence was collected from a man aged 55-75 years with small cell lung cancer. Sequencing was carried out using distant non-tumor lung tissue. The chain links TRBV5-1 to TRBJ1-3; D is perhaps TRBD1 (6 bases). The CDR3 nucleotides are TGCGCCAGCAGCAGAGGACAGCCTGCTGGAAACACCATATATTCT. It yields the protein CASSRGQPAGNTIYS.